This is a list of T cell receptor beta chains from one sample in a study of blood T cells in healthy people across ages. One entry per CDR3 protein, called by TCRdb with MiXCR from the 5' RACE reads. The sample gives about a million distinct CDR3 sequences, around two fifths of which show up once; around 13% is in the top ten. Sample: blood. All receptors derive from a man aged 18 to 30 in good health. Both conserved end residues are part of each CDR3. Fields, in order: clone size, D gene, J gene, V gene, CDR3 protein, CDR3 DNA. A D gene is named only where the DNA matches it firmly. The size entry is marked missing in some rows and otherwise reads once, few, many or a size class.

>-|TRBD2|TRBJ2-3|TRBV12-3/TRBV12-4
CASSPPGRGFVDTQYF
TGTGCCAGCAGTCCCCCTGGGCGGGGGTTTGTAGATACGCAGTATTTT
>-|-|TRBJ2-6|TRBV19
CASSRLRSGPPVLTF
TGTGCCAGTAGTCGCCTAAGGTCAGGCCCGCCCGTCCTGACTTTC
>-|-|TRBJ2-1|TRBV2
CANTLSPSSYNEQFF
TGTGCCAACACCTTAAGTCCTTCCTCCTACAATGAGCAGTTCTTC
>few|TRBD2|TRBJ2-4|TRBV9
CASSPRLAGGPAYF
TGTGCCAGCAGCCCCCGACTAGCGGGGGGGCCTGCGTACTTC
>few|-|TRBJ1-4|TRBV6-5
CASSYVAGEKLFF
TGTGCCAGCAGTTACGTGGCGGGTGAAAAACTGTTTTTT
>few|TRBD2|TRBJ2-3|TRBV20-1
CSARATSGVRTDTQYF
TGCAGTGCTAGAGCAACTAGCGGGGTGCGCACAGATACGCAGTATTTT
>-|-|TRBJ2-7|TRBV5-1
CASSSREALYNEQYF
TGCGCCAGCAGCTCCAGGGAGGCCCTTTACAATGAGCAGTACTTC
>few|TRBD2|TRBJ2-5|TRBV6-2/TRBV6-3
CASSYPVVSGGTYQETQYF
TGTGCCAGCAGTTACCCTGTCGTAAGCGGGGGGACGTACCAAGAGACCCAGTACTTC
>few|TRBD2|TRBJ2-7|TRBV5-1
CASSFMTTSGDSYEQYF
TGCGCCAGCAGCTTTATGACAACTAGCGGGGATTCCTACGAGCAGTACTTC
>-|-|TRBJ1-2|TRBV11-2
CASSLDTAPDYGYTF
TGTGCCAGCAGCTTAGACACGGCCCCAGACTATGGCTACACCTTC
>-|-|TRBJ1-2|TRBV6-6
CASSSRQSDGYTF
TGTGCCAGCAGTTCCCGGCAGTCGGATGGCTACACCTTC
>many|-|TRBJ1-2|TRBV20-1
CSANRLNYGYTF
TGCAGTGCTAATCGACTAAACTATGGCTACACCTTC
>-|TRBD1|TRBJ2-1|TRBV28
CASSSSGQGFHNERFF
TGTGCCAGCAGTTCCTCGGGACAGGGGTTCCACAATGAGCGGTTCTTC
>-|-|TRBJ2-5|TRBV12-5
CASGWGGWYQETQYF
TGTGCTAGTGGTTGGGGCGGCTGGTACCAAGAGACCCAGTACTTC
>few|TRBD1|TRBJ2-1|TRBV20-1
CSARQGASSNEQFF
TGCAGTGCTCGACAGGGGGCTTCGAGCAATGAGCAGTTCTTC
>once|-|TRBJ2-7|TRBV11-1
CASNLEGRPYEQYF
TGTGCCAGCAACTTAGAAGGGCGCCCCTACGAGCAGTACTTC
>-|-|TRBJ1-4|TRBV6-4
CASAQRTGEKLFF
TGTGCCAGCGCTCAGAGGACGGGTGAAAAACTGTTTTTT
>-|TRBD2|TRBJ2-1|TRBV6-6
CASRTLSGGADEQFF
TGTGCCAGCAGGACCCTTAGCGGGGGGGCCGATGAGCAGTTCTTC
>few|-|TRBJ2-5|TRBV20-1
CSASPQKETQYF
TGCAGTGCTAGCCCTCAGAAAGAGACCCAGTACTTC
>-|-|TRBJ1-1|TRBV10-3
CASQQGTNTEAFF
TGTGCCTCGCAACAGGGCACGAACACTGAAGCTTTCTTT
>few|TRBD1|TRBJ2-1|TRBV4-1
CASSREDRGLHEQFF
TGCGCCAGCAGCCGGGAGGACAGGGGCTTGCATGAGCAGTTCTTC
>-|TRBD1|TRBJ2-1|TRBV4-1
CASSQEWQGASNEQFF
TGCGCCAGCAGCCAAGAATGGCAGGGGGCGAGTAATGAGCAGTTCTTC
>-|TRBD1|TRBJ2-1|TRBV10-3
CAISSRTGKSYNEQFF
TGTGCCATCAGTTCCCGGACAGGGAAGTCCTACAATGAGCAGTTCTTC
>-|TRBD2|TRBJ2-7|TRBV9
CASSVDPSGGSYNEQYF
TGTGCCAGCAGCGTAGATCCTAGCGGGGGGTCCTACAATGAGCAGTACTTC
>-|TRBD1|TRBJ2-1|TRBV28
CASSPATGGLYEQFF
TGTGCCAGCAGTCCTGCGACAGGGGGCTTATATGAGCAGTTCTTC
>-|-|TRBJ1-6|TRBV27
CASTPSRDTNNSPLHF
TGTGCCAGCACCCCCAGCAGAGACACCAATAATTCACCCCTCCACTTT
>-|TRBD1|TRBJ2-5|TRBV14
CASSQVRTGIQETQYF
TGTGCCAGCAGCCAAGTTAGGACAGGGATCCAAGAGACCCAGTACTTC
>many|-|TRBJ2-7|TRBV6-6
CASADGSYEQYF
TGTGCCAGCGCGGACGGCTCCTACGAGCAGTACTTC
>-|-|TRBJ2-3|TRBV6-5
CASSSELSSDTQYF
TGTGCCAGCAGTTCCGAACTTAGTAGTGATACGCAGTATTTT
>-|-|TRBJ1-6|TRBV6-2/TRBV6-3
CASSLMTANNSPLHF
TGTGCCAGCAGTTTGATGACAGCGAACAATTCACCCCTCCACTTT
>-|-|TRBJ1-3|TRBV2
CASRLSGTVEGTIYF
TGTGCCAGCAGGCTGTCCGGGACTGTGGAAGGCACCATATATTTT
>-|-|TRBJ2-6|TRBV7-9
CASSDLIGQFSSGANVLTF
TGTGCCAGCAGCGACCTAATCGGACAGTTTTCCTCTGGGGCCAACGTCCTGACTTTC
>-|-|TRBJ1-4|TRBV12-3/TRBV12-4
CASTVRGSNEKLFF
TGTGCCAGCACTGTGCGGGGCTCTAATGAAAAACTGTTTTTT
>-|TRBD1|TRBJ2-5|TRBV12-3/TRBV12-4
CASTKGSGQGEETQYF
TGTGCCAGCACCAAAGGGTCGGGACAGGGAGAAGAGACCCAGTACTTC
>few|-|TRBJ2-1|TRBV28
CASSLGGGVDNEQFF
TGTGCCAGCAGTTTAGGCGGTGGAGTGGACAATGAGCAGTTCTTC
>-|-|TRBJ2-6|TRBV4-3
CASRDSSGANVLTF
TGCGCCAGCAGGGACAGCTCTGGGGCCAACGTCCTGACTTTC
>-|-|TRBJ2-2|TRBV7-9
CASQAPNTGELFF
TGTGCCAGCCAAGCCCCGAACACCGGGGAGCTGTTTTTT
>-|-|TRBJ2-1|TRBV5-1
CASSLLNRAGDEQFF
TGCGCCAGCAGCTTGTTAAACAGGGCAGGAGATGAGCAGTTCTTC
>few|-|TRBJ1-5|TRBV7-2
CATSLNGINQPQHF
TGTGCCACCTCGCTGAACGGAATCAATCAGCCCCAGCATTTT
>-|TRBD1|TRBJ1-1|TRBV6-5
CASSYHRGQGTEAFF
TGTGCCAGCAGTTACCACCGCGGACAGGGCACTGAAGCTTTCTTT
>few|-|TRBJ1-1|TRBV18
CASSPGLGNTEAFF
TGTGCCAGCTCACCAGGTTTGGGGAACACTGAAGCTTTCTTT
>few|-|TRBJ1-1|TRBV10-3
CAIRRETGYEAFF
TGTGCCATCAGGAGAGAAACAGGGTATGAAGCTTTCTTT
>-|TRBD1|TRBJ1-2|TRBV6-6
CASSYTGQGNGYTF
TGTGCCAGCAGTTACACCGGACAGGGAAATGGCTACACCTTC
>few|-|TRBJ2-3|TRBV10-3
CATGRGVGVEDTQYF
TGTGCCACGGGACGAGGGGTCGGTGTAGAAGATACGCAGTATTTT
>-|-|TRBJ2-1|TRBV21-1
CASSNGIKGAYEQFF
TGTGCCAGCAGCAACGGGATCAAAGGAGCCTACGAGCAGTTCTTC
>-|-|TRBJ2-7|TRBV6-1
CASSATRRNEQYF
TGTGCCAGCAGTGCAACTCGGAGGAATGAGCAGTACTTC
>-|-|TRBJ1-1|TRBV5-5
CAGSPPGQITEAFF
TGTGCCGGCAGCCCCCCGGGCCAGATCACTGAAGCTTTCTTT
>many|-|TRBJ2-3|TRBV10-3
CAISGGNTDTQYF
TGTGCCATCAGTGGAGGGAACACAGATACGCAGTATTTT
>-|-|TRBJ2-3|TRBV6-6
CASSYSNGALTDTQYF
TGTGCCAGCAGTTACTCGAATGGGGCCCTCACAGATACGCAGTATTTT
>-|-|TRBJ1-1|TRBV12-3/TRBV12-4
CASSFSSRANTEAFF
TGTGCCAGCAGTTTTAGTAGCAGGGCTAACACTGAAGCTTTCTTT
>-|-|TRBJ1-1|TRBV12-3/TRBV12-4
CASQQREVDTEAFF
TGTGCCAGCCAACAGCGGGAAGTCGACACTGAAGCTTTCTTT
>few|-|TRBJ1-1|TRBV6-5
CASRKDSRPSNTEAFF
TGTGCCAGCAGAAAAGACAGTAGACCATCGAACACTGAAGCTTTCTTT
>-|-|TRBJ1-1|TRBV21-1
CASSKSRRAGRVGEAFF
TGTGCCAGCAGCAAATCGAGACGGGCAGGGAGGGTAGGTGAAGCTTTCTTT
>few|TRBD1|TRBJ2-2|TRBV2
CASISGTGVTGELFF
TGTGCCAGCATTTCCGGGACAGGGGTTACCGGGGAGCTGTTTTTT